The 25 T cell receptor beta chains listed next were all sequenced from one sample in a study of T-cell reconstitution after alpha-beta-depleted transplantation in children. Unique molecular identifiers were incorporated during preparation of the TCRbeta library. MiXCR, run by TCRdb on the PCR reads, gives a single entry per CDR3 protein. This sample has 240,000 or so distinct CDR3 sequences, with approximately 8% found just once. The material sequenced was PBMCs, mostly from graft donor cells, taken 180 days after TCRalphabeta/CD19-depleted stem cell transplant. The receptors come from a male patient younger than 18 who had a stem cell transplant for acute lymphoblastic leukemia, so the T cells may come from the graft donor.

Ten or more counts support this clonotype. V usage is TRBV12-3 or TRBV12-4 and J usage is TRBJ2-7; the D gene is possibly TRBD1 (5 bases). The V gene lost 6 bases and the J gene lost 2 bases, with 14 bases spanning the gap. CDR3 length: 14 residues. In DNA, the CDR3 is TGTGCCAGCAGCCCCTCCAGGGCCCCCTACGAGCAGTACTTC. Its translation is CASSPSRAPYEQYF.

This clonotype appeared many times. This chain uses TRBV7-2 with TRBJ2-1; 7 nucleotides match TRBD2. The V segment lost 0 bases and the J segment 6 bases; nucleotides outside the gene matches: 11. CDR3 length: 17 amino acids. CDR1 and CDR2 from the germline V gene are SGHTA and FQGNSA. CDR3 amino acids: CASSLAHLGGSSNEQFF. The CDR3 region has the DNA TGTGCCAGCAGCTTAGCCCACTTAGGCGGGAGTAGCAATGAGCAGTTCTTC.

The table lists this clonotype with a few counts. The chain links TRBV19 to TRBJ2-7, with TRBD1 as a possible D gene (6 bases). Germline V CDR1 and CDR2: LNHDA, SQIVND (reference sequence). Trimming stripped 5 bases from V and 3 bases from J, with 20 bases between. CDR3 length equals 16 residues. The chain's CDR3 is CASSPGQRGIGYEQYF. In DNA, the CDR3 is TGTGCCAGTAGTCCTGGACAGAGGGGGATCGGCTACGAGCAGTACTTC.

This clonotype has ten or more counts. The chain's CDR3 is CASSLKLSGSNTGELFF. The CDR3 DNA reads TGTGCCAGCAGCTTAAAGCTCAGCGGTTCGAACACCGGGGAGCTGTTTTTT. The chain couples TRBV7-2 to TRBJ2-2; perhaps TRBD2 as D (5 bases). The ends were cut back, 2 bases at V and 0 bases at J, with 13 bases in the middle. Looked up from germline, CDR1 is SGHTA and CDR2 is FQGNSA. This CDR3 spans 17 amino acids. The whole variable domain, filled in from reference TRBV7-2 and TRBJ2-2, reads GAGVSQSPSNKVTEKGKDVELRCDPISGHTALYWYRQSLGQGLEFLIYFQGNSAPDKSGLPSDRFSAERTGGSVSTLTIQRTQQEDSAVYLCASSLKLSGSNTGELFFGEGSRLTVL.

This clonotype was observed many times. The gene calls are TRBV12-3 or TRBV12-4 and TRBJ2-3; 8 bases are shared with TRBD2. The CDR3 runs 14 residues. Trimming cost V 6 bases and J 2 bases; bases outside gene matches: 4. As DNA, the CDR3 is TGTGCCAGCAGCCCGGGGGGGGTCACAGATACGCAGTATTTT. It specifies CASSPGGVTDTQYF.

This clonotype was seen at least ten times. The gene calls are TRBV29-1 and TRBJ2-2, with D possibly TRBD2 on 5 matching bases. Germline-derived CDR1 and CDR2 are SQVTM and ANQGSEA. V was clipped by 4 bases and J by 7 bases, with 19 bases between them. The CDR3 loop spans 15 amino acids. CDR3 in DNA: TGCAGCGTTGGAGAGGTGGGGAGATTGAGCGGGGAGCTGTTTTTT. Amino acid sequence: CSVGEVGRLSGELFF.

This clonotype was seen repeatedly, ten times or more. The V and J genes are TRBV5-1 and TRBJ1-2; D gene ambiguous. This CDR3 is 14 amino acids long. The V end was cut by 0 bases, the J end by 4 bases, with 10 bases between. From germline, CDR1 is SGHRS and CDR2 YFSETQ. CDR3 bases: TGCGCCAGCAGCTTGGATCGGGCTTTCTATGGCTACACCTTC. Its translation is CASSLDRAFYGYTF. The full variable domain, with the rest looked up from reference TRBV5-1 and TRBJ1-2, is KAGVTQTPRYLIKTRGQQVTLSCSPISGHRSVSWYQQTPGQGLQFLFEYFSETQRNKGNFPGRFSGRQFSNSRSEMNVSTLELGDSALYLCASSLDRAFYGYTFGSGTRLTVV.

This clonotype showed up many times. The CDR3 region has the DNA TGCAGCGTTGAAAGGTCAACTAATGAAAAACTGTTTTTT. Translation gives CSVERSTNEKLFF. The rearrangement uses TRBV29-1 and TRBJ1-4; D remains unclear. Trimming removed 2 bases at V and 0 bases at J, with 4 bases between. This CDR3 is built from 13 residues. The germline V gene encodes CDR1 SQVTM and CDR2 ANQGSEA.

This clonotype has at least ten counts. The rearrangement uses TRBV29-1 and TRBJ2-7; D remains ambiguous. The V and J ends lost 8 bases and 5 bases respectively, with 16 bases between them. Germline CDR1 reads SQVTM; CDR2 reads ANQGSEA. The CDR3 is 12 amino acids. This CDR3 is CSTREGTDEQYF. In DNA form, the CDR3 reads TGCAGCACCCGCGAAGGCACCGACGAGCAGTACTTC.

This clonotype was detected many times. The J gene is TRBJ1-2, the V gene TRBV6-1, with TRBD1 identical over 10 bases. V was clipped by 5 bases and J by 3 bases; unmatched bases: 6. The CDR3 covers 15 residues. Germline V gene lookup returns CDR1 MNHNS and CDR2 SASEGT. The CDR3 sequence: CASSRPGQGYYGYTF. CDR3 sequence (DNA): TGTGCCAGCAGTAGACCGGGACAGGGGTACTATGGCTACACCTTC.

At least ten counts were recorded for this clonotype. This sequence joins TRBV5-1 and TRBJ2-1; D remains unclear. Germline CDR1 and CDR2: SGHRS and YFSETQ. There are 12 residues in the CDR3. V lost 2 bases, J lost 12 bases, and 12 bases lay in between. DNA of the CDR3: TGCGCCAGCAGCTTTGGGTGGCGACCGCAGTTCTTC. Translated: CASSFGWRPQFF.

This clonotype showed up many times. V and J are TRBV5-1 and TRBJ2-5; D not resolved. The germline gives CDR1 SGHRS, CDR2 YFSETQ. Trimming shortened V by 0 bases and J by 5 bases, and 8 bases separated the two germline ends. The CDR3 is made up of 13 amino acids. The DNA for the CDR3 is TGCGCCAGCAGCTTGGTACTCGAGGAGACCCAGTACTTC. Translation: CASSLVLEETQYF. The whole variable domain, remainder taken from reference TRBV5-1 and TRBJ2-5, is KAGVTQTPRYLIKTRGQQVTLSCSPISGHRSVSWYQQTPGQGLQFLFEYFSETQRNKGNFPGRFSGRQFSNSRSEMNVSTLELGDSALYLCASSLVLEETQYFGPGTRLLVL.

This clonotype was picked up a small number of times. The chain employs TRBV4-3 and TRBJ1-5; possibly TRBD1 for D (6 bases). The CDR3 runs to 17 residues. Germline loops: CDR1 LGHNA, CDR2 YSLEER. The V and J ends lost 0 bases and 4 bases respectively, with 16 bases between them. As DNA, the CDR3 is TGCGCCAGCAGCCAAGATCCAGAGGGGGTAGGGAATCAGCCCCAGCATTTT. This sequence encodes CASSQDPEGVGNQPQHF.

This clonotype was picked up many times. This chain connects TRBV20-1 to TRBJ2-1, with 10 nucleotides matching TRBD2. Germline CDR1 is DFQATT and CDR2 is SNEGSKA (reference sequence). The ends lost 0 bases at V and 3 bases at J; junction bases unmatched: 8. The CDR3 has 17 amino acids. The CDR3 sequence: CSARDRKRGGSYNEQFF. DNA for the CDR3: TGCAGTGCTAGAGATCGGAAGCGGGGGGGTAGCTACAATGAGCAGTTCTTC.

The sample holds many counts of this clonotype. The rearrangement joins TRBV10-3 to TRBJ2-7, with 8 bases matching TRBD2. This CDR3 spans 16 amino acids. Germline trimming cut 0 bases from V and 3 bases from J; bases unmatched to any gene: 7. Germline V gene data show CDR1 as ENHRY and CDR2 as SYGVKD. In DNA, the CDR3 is TGTGCCATCAGTGAGTCCTCGACCGGGACTAGCTACGAGCAGTACTTC. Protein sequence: CAISESSTGTSYEQYF.

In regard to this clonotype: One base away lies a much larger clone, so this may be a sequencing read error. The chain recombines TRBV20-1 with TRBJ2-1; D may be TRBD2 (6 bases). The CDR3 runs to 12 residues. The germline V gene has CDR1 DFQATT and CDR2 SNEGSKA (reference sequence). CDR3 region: CSRLEGHNDQFF. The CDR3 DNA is TGCAGTCGCTTGGAGGGGCACAATGACCAGTTCTTC.

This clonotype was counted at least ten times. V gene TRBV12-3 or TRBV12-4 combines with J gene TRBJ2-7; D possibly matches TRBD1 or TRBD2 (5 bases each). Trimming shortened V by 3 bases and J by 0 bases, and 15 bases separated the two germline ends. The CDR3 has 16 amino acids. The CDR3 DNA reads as TGTGCCAGCAGTTTGGGGCTAGCCTTGCGCTCCTACGAGCAGTACTTC. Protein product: CASSLGLALRSYEQYF.

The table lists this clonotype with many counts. The CDR3 DNA is TGCAGCGGTAGCGCTTCGAACACCGGGGAGCTGTTTTTT. Protein: CSGSASNTGELFF. V usage is TRBV29-1 and J usage is TRBJ2-2; possible D gene TRBD2, 5 bases. The CDR3 is made up of 13 amino acids. Germline V gives CDR1 SQVTM, CDR2 ANQGSEA. V was shortened by 7 bases and J by 0 bases, with 9 bases between the two germline ends.

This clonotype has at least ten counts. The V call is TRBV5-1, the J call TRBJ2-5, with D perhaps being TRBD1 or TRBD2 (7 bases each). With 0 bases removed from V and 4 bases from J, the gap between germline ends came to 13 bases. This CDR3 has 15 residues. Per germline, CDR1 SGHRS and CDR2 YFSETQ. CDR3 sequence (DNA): TGCGCCAGCAGCTTGGACGGCAGGGGGGGAGAGACCCAGTACTTC. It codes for CASSLDGRGGETQYF.

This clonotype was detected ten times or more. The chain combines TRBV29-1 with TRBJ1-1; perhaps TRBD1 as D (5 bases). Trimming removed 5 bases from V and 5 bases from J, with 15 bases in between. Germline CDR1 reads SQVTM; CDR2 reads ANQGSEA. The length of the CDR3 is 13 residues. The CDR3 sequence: CSVPDWGGTEAFF. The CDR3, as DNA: TGCAGCGTTCCCGATTGGGGGGGGACTGAAGCTTTCTTT.

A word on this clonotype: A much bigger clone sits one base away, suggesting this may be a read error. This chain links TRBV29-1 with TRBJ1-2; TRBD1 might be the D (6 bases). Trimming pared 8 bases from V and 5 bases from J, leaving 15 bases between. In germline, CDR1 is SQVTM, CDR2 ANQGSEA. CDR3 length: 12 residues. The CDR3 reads CSTGGATYGYTF. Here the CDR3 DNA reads TGCAGCACCGGGGGGGCGACTTATGGCTACACCTTC.

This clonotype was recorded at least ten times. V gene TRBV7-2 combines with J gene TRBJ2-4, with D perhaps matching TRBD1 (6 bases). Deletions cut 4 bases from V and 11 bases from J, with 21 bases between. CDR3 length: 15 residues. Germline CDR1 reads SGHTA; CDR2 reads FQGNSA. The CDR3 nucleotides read TGTGCCAGCAGCTCGTTAGAGGGGGTCGTAACACTTCAGTACTTC. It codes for CASSSLEGVVTLQYF. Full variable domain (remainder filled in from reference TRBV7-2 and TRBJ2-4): GAGVSQSPSNKVTEKGKDVELRCDPISGHTALYWYRQSLGQGLEFLIYFQGNSAPDKSGLPSDRFSAERTGGSVSTLTIQRTQQEDSAVYLCASSSLEGVVTLQYFGAGTRLSVL.

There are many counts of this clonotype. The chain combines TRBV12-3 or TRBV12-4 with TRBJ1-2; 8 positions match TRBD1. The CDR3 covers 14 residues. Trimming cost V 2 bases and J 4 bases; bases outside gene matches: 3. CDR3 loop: CASSLRQGAYGYTF. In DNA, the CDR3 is TGTGCCAGCAGTTTACGTCAGGGGGCCTATGGCTACACCTTC.

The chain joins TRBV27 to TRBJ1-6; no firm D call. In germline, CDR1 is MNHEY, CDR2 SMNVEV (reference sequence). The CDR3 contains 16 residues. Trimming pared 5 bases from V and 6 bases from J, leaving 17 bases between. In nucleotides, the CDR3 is TGTGCCAGCAGTCCGATGTCATGGGTATTTAATTCACCCCTCCACTTT. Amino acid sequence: CASSPMSWVFNSPLHF.

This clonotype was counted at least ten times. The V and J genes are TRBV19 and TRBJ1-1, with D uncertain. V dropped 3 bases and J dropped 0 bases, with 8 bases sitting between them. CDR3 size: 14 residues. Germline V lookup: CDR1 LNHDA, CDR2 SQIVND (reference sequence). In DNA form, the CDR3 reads TGTGCCAGTAGTATGCAGCCTCTGAACACTGAAGCTTTCTTT. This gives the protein CASSMQPLNTEAFF.